Listed below are T cell receptor beta chains from one sample, sequenced in a study of T cell responses to AZD1222 COVID-19 vaccine. TCRdb's table, derived via immunoSEQ multiplex PCR, lists solely in-frame clones and lacks some. The table lists some 120,000 clones, roughly 92% of them singletons. Material: peripheral blood, obtained 28 days after the second AZD1222 dose. The receptors come from an adult who received the AZD1222 COVID-19 vaccine. CDR3s include the opening cysteine and the closing phenylalanine or tryptophan. D genes are given only for firm matches. Only part of the rows carry a size: once, few, many, or a class if the clone is expanded.

TRBV3-1/TRBV3-2	NA	14	TRBJ2-7	TRBD1	CASSLGGGNYEQYF	TGTGCCAGCAGCCTAGGGGGCGGAAATTACGAGCAGTACTTC
TRBV6-5	NA	13	TRBJ1-1	NA	CASRANPNTEAFF	TGTGCCAGCAGGGCGAACCCGAACACTGAAGCTTTCTTT
TRBV6-5	once	13	TRBJ1-1	TRBD1	CASSYTGGTEAFF	TGTGCCAGCAGTTACACAGGGGGCACTGAAGCTTTCTTT
TRBV18	NA	17	TRBJ1-6	NA	CASSPAARLMGSSPLHF	TGTGCCAGCTCACCCGCCGCCAGGTTAATGGGGAGTTCACCCCTCCACTTT
TRBV4-1	few	16	TRBJ2-7	TRBD2	CASSQHTSGVSYEQYF	TGCGCCAGCAGCCAGCACACTAGCGGGGTTTCCTACGAGCAGTACTTC
TRBV5-1	NA	15	TRBJ2-3	NA	CASSVQGGVTDTQYF	TGCGCCAGCAGCGTACAGGGGGGGGTGACAGATACGCAGTATTTT
TRBV11-3	NA	13	TRBJ2-7	TRBD2	CASLTTSGYEQYF	TGTGCCAGCTTGACGACTAGCGGCTACGAGCAGTACTTC
TRBV19	NA	16	TRBJ2-7	TRBD2	CASSTLPRGRMYEQYF	TGTGCCAGTAGTACCCTCCCGCGCGGGAGGATGTACGAGCAGTACTTC
TRBV21-1	NA	14	TRBJ1-2	NA	CASSEGEGNYGYTF	TGTGCCAGCAGCGAAGGGGAGGGTAACTATGGCTACACCTTC
TRBV27	NA	14	TRBJ1-1	TRBD1	CASSQRTGNTEAFF	TGTGCCAGCAGTCAGCGGACAGGGAACACTGAAGCTTTCTTT
TRBV7-2	NA	15	TRBJ2-7	TRBD2	CASSLVLAGATEQYF	TGTGCCAGCAGCTTAGTGTTAGCGGGCGCGACCGAGCAGTACTTC
TRBV6-6	NA	15	TRBJ1-5	NA	CASSGQGRSNQPQHF	TGTGCCAGCAGCGGCCAGGGTAGGAGCAATCAGCCCCAGCATTTT
TRBV7-9	NA	14	TRBJ1-2	NA	CASSPKGAHYGYTF	TGTGCCAGCAGCCCCAAAGGGGCACACTATGGCTACACCTTC
TRBV2	NA	12	TRBJ2-2	NA	CAGQGSGGELFF	TGTGCCGGTCAGGGTAGCGGCGGGGAGCTGTTTTTT
TRBV10-2	NA	14	TRBJ2-3	NA	CASSEDRISDTQYF	TGCGCCAGCAGTGAGGACAGGATATCAGATACGCAGTATTTT
TRBV28	NA	10	TRBJ2-5	NA	CASSEETQYF	TGTGCCAGCAGTGAAGAGACCCAGTACTTC
TRBV7-2	NA	17	TRBJ2-7	TRBD2	CASSLAKSSGDTYEQYF	TGTGCCAGCAGCTTAGCGAAGTCTAGCGGGGACACCTACGAGCAGTACTTC
TRBV14	NA	12	TRBJ2-1	NA	CASGTSHNEQFF	TGTGCCAGCGGGACTTCGCACAATGAGCAGTTCTTC
TRBV11-2	NA	15	TRBJ2-3	NA	CASSLRTASTDTQYF	TGTGCCAGCAGCTTAAGGACAGCCAGCACAGATACGCAGTATTTT
TRBV9	NA	15	TRBJ1-3	TRBD1	CASSVAQQGGYTIYF	TGTGCCAGCAGCGTAGCTCAACAGGGGGGATACACCATATATTTT
TRBV10-3	NA	14	TRBJ2-1	TRBD2	CAIRNLAGNNEQFF	TGTGCCATCAGGAACTTAGCGGGCAACAATGAGCAGTTCTTC
TRBV30	NA	13	TRBJ2-7	NA	CAWSTHGDNEQYF	TGTGCCTGGAGTACTCACGGGGACAACGAGCAGTACTTC
TRBV5-1	NA	14	TRBJ1-2	TRBD1	CASSPGTGGVGYTF	TGCGCCAGCAGCCCCGGGACAGGGGGCGTCGGCTACACCTTC
TRBV5-6	NA	16	TRBJ2-7	TRBD1	CASSEMTGTGSYEQYF	TGTGCCAGCAGTGAAATGACCGGGACAGGCTCCTACGAGCAGTACTTC
TRBV6-1	NA	15	TRBJ1-2	NA	CASSEARSLSYGYTF	TGTGCCAGCAGTGAAGCACGGTCCCTAAGTTATGGCTACACCTTC
TRBV9	NA	19	TRBJ1-3	NA	CASSDNIGAADLSGNTIYF	TGTGCCAGCAGCGACAATATAGGGGCAGCGGACCTCTCTGGAAACACCATATATTTT
TRBV6-5	NA	15	TRBJ1-5	NA	CASRDRTGNNQPQHF	TGTGCCAGCAGGGACCGAACAGGGAACAATCAGCCCCAGCATTTT
TRBV30	NA	13	TRBJ1-5	NA	CAWSHREGQPQHF	TGTGCCTGGAGTCACAGGGAGGGGCAGCCCCAGCATTTT
TRBV10-1	NA	17	TRBJ2-3	TRBD2	CASISGLVPKSADTQYF	TGCGCCAGCATCTCGGGACTAGTCCCGAAGTCAGCAGATACGCAGTATTTT
TRBV6-5	NA	13	TRBJ1-5	NA	CASIIGPNQPQHF	TGTGCCAGCATCATCGGCCCTAATCAGCCCCAGCATTTT
TRBV5-4	NA	11	TRBJ2-1	NA	CASSFVNEQFF	TGTGCCAGCAGCTTCGTCAATGAGCAGTTCTTC
TRBV12-3/TRBV12-4	NA	12	TRBJ1-4	NA	CASSLDSRQIIF	TGTGCCAGCAGTTTGGACTCTCGGCAGATAATTTTT
TRBV6-6	NA	14	TRBJ1-5	NA	CASSYTFQGQPQHF	TGTGCCAGCAGTTATACTTTTCAGGGACAGCCCCAGCATTTT
TRBV27	NA	13	TRBJ1-5	NA	CASKRAGDQPQHF	TGTGCCAGCAAAAGGGCTGGCGATCAGCCCCAGCATTTT
TRBV6-4	once	19	TRBJ2-3	TRBD2	CASRDTGLAGLRTWYTQYF	TGTGCCAGCAGGGATACTGGACTAGCGGGACTACGCACATGGTATACGCAGTATTTT
TRBV27	NA	13	TRBJ1-2	NA	CASSFRGAYGYTF	TGTGCCAGCAGTTTCCGGGGGGCTTATGGCTACACCTTC
TRBV24-1	NA	17	TRBJ2-1	NA	CATSDRGGQSSYNEQFF	TGTGCCACCAGTGACAGAGGCGGACAGAGCTCCTACAATGAGCAGTTCTTC
TRBV29-1	NA	13	TRBJ2-3	TRBD2	CSVVGGSTDTQYF	TGCAGCGTTGTCGGGGGGTCGACAGATACGCAGTATTTT
TRBV9	NA	18	TRBJ1-3	TRBD1	CASSPLGGQGATGNTIYF	TGTGCCAGCAGCCCCCTGGGCGGGCAGGGGGCAACTGGAAACACCATATATTTT
TRBV11-3	once	14	TRBJ2-3	NA	CASSLDPQSDTQYF	TGTGCCAGCAGCTTAGATCCCCAATCAGATACGCAGTATTTT
TRBV19	NA	13	TRBJ1-1	NA	CASSAGHSFEAFF	TGTGCCAGTAGTGCGGGACATTCATTTGAAGCTTTCTTT
TRBV7-9	NA	16	TRBJ2-3	NA	CASSSLPGESTDTQYF	TGTGCCAGCAGCTCCTTACCGGGAGAGAGCACAGATACGCAGTATTTT
TRBV5-1	once	15	TRBJ2-1	TRBD2	CASSLVTSGSSKEFF	TGCGCCAGCAGTCTCGTTACTAGCGGGAGCTCTAAGGAGTTCTTC
TRBV28	once	15	TRBJ2-5	TRBD1	CASSPVQGGGETQYF	TGTGCCAGCAGTCCCGTTCAAGGGGGCGGAGAGACCCAGTACTTC
TRBV7-9	NA	15	TRBJ2-7	NA	CASSPPRTDSYEQYF	TGTGCCAGCAGCCCCCCCAGGACGGACTCCTACGAGCAGTACTTC
TRBV11-3	NA	12	TRBJ2-1	NA	CASSDRWNEQFF	TGTGCCAGCAGCGATAGATGGAATGAGCAGTTCTTC
TRBV13	NA	12	TRBJ2-1	NA	CASSSIINEQFF	TGTGCCAGCAGCTCCATAATCAATGAGCAGTTCTTC
TRBV29-1	NA	13	TRBJ1-2	TRBD1	CSVEDRVFYGYTF	TGCAGCGTTGAGGACAGGGTGTTCTATGGCTACACCTTC
TRBV5-1	NA	17	TRBJ2-1	NA	CASSLAAGRTMGIEQFF	TGCGCCAGCAGCTTGGCGGCGGGACGTACAATGGGCATTGAGCAGTTCTTC
TRBV6-6	NA	16	TRBJ2-7	TRBD2	CASSYSPGTNNYEQYF	TGTGCCAGCAGTTACAGCCCCGGGACTAACAACTACGAGCAGTACTTC